The 9 T cell receptor beta chains in this list originate from one sample, sequenced in a study of radiotherapy plus CTLA-4 blockade in lung cancer. Data came from immunoSEQ multiplex PCR; TCRdb stores just in-frame clones and leaves some out. The sample has approximately 90,000 clones, 83% seen once. This specimen consisted of peripheral blood, obtained from a patient treated with radiotherapy plus ipilimumab. These receptors all stem from a human donor with non-small cell lung cancer who had stable disease on radiotherapy plus ipilimumab.

The rearrangement joins TRBV19 to TRBJ1-1, with D perhaps matching TRBD1 (6 bases). In germline, CDR1 is LNHDA, CDR2 SQIVND (reference sequence). V lost 6 bases and J lost 4, with 15 bases in between. This CDR3 has 14 residues. CDR3 sequence reads: CASRGGGKGTEAFF. The CDR3 DNA follows: TGTGCCAGTAGAGGGGGAGGGAAGGGCACTGAAGCTTTCTTT. The full variable domain, rest sourced from reference TRBV19 and TRBJ1-1, is DGGITQSPKYLFRKEGQNVTLSCEQNLNHDAMYWYRQDPGQGLRLIYYSQIVNDFQKGDIAEGYSVSREKKESFPLTVTSAQKNPTAFYLCASRGGGKGTEAFFGQGTRLTVV.

This chain joins TRBV5-1 and TRBJ1-2; D possibly corresponds to TRBD1 (5 bases). V was cut by 0 bases and J by 6 bases, with 15 bases left in between. CDR1 SGHRS and CDR2 YFSETQ come from the germline V gene. The CDR3 loop spans 15 amino acids. This CDR3 reads CASSLGRGDENGYTF. As DNA, the CDR3 is TGCGCCAGCAGCTTGGGGAGGGGAGATGAAAATGGCTACACCTTC.

CDR3 region: CASSYRRGFRYNEQFF. CDR3 bases: TGTGCCAGCAGTTATCGACGGGGGTTTAGGTACAATGAGCAGTTCTTC. The chain is built from TRBV6-5 and TRBJ2-1; D may be TRBD2 (6 bases). The germline V gene encodes CDR1 MNHEY and CDR2 SVGAGI. Trimming pared 3 bases from V and 4 bases from J, leaving 16 bases between. The CDR3 is 16 residues long.

This sequence joins TRBV7-9 and TRBJ1-2; D ambiguous. The V end lost 5 bases, the J end lost 1 base, and 14 bases lay between the germline ends. CDR1 SEHNR and CDR2 FQNEAQ come from the germline V gene (reference sequence). The CDR3 spans 15 residues. CDR3 in DNA: TGTGCCAGCAGCCCGGACTTGGCTCTTAACTATGGCTACACCTTC. As protein: CASSPDLALNYGYTF.

The genes are TRBV5-1 and TRBJ2-1; D may be TRBD2 (6 bases). Trimming removed 4 bases from V and 0 bases from J, with 14 bases in between. This CDR3 has 16 residues. Germline V CDR1 and CDR2: SGHRS, YFSETQ. CDR3 coding DNA: TGCGCCAGCAGCCCGCGGTTCGGGGGCTCCTACAATGAGCAGTTCTTC. This encodes CASSPRFGGSYNEQFF.

This rearrangement joins TRBV2 to TRBJ2-7, with D possibly being TRBD1 (6 bases). There are 13 residues in the CDR3. In germline, CDR1 is SNHLY, CDR2 FYNNEI. Trimming removed 4 bases from V and 11 bases from J, with 18 bases in between. As DNA, the CDR3 is TGTGCCAGCAGTGGCACACCCCGGGACAAGGAGTACTTC. It translates to CASSGTPRDKEYF.

The chain is built from TRBV28 and TRBJ1-1; 9 bases are a match to TRBD1. V shed 5 bases and J 4 bases; nucleotides not matched to a gene: 8. The CDR3 contains 15 residues. Per germline, CDR1 MDHEN and CDR2 SYDVKM. In DNA, the CDR3 is TGTGCCAGCAGTCAACAGGGGGCGCATGGCACTGAAGCTTTCTTT. Residues: CASSQQGAHGTEAFF.

This chain links TRBV14 with TRBJ2-1; D gene ambiguous. The CDR3 has 14 amino acids. V lost 4 bases to trimming and J lost 0 bases, with 7 bases between them. CDR1 and CDR2 (germline): SGHDN, FVKESK. The CDR3 coding sequence is TGTGCCAGCAGCCTTATAGACTCCTACAATGAGCAGTTCTTC. It is translated as CASSLIDSYNEQFF.

As DNA, the CDR3 is TGTGCCAGCAGCTTGGCGAACAAGGGACGGTCTAACTATGGCTACACCTTC. It specifies CASSLANKGRSNYGYTF. The chain combines TRBV5-5 with TRBJ1-2, with D perhaps TRBD1 (5 bases). Trimming removed 0 bases at V and 0 bases at J, with 15 bases between. The germline V gene encodes CDR1 SGHKS and CDR2 YYEKEE (reference sequence). The CDR3 runs 17 residues.